This is a list of T cell receptor beta chains from one sample in a study of beta chain bispecific antibodies for T cell cancers. Which antigens these TCRs recognize remains unknown. TCRdb re-called the 5' RACE reads through MiXCR, storing one row per CDR3 protein. Of 8,000 to 9,000 distinct CDR3 sequences listed, around 2.3% were seen once; the top ten hold about 66%. The specimen was T cells from a healthy donor cultured with Jurkat leukemia cells, collected from a culture containing an anti-CD19 bispecific antibody. All receptors derive from a human donor in good health. Some clones in this sample may be carry-over from other donors' samples. Each CDR3 is given without its conserved first and last residue.

V gene	CDR3 protein
TRBV4-2	ASSQDFYGGEGNTEAF
TRBV5-6	ASSLAVGQGWTEAF
TRBV7-9	ASSLDLAAHEQF
TRBV7-8	ASSLSLGTVLEKLF
TRBV6-6	ASTVMGNTEAF
TRBV5-1	ASSLAPSEQF
TRBV2	ASSTQGYDGDEQF
TRBV11-2	ASSSPMRQNNEQF
TRBV5-1	ASSLGQGALESLH
TRBV2	ASSEFSVASVNIQY
TRBV11-3	ASSTTRSLSNEQF